The 10 T cell receptor beta chains below all came from one sample that was sequenced in a study of CXCR3-negative and CXCR3-positive naive CD8 T cells. Each TRB cDNA library was prepared by 5' RACE (with UMI labels). TCRdb reprocessed the 5' RACE reads, keeping one entry per CDR3 protein, no DNA. This specimen shows around 50,000 distinct CDR3 sequences; the ten leading clones hold roughly 2.4%. Input material: naive CXCR3- CD8+ T cells from blood. Subset described: CD45RO-CCR7+CD27+CD95- naive CD8+ T cells lacking CXCR3 (TNR3-). These receptor sequences come from a human donor in good health. Some clones in this sample may be carry-over from other donors' samples.

V gene TRBV4-3 combines with J gene TRBJ2-1; without DNA, the TCRdb call of TRBD1 cannot be checked. CDR1 is LGHNA and CDR2 is YSLEER in the germline V gene. This CDR3 has 15 residues. This CDR3 is CASSPGGLGKAEQFF.

V usage is TRBV11-2 and J usage is TRBJ2-3; TCRdb indicates TRBD1, and absent DNA this call remains unverified. CDR3 length: 15 amino acids. The germline gives CDR1 SGHAT, CDR2 FQNNGV. The CDR3 loop is CASSLGGGATDTQYF.

The chain recombines TRBV12-3 or TRBV12-4 with TRBJ2-1; TCRdb calls TRBD1, which cannot be checked without DNA. The CDR3 runs to 16 residues. CDR3 sequence reads: CASSLAGGLSYNEQFF.

The chain links TRBV7-9 to TRBJ2-1; the TCRdb call, TRBD2, lacks DNA for checking. This CDR3 is built from 16 residues. Germline assignment: CDR1 SEHNR and CDR2 FQNEAQ (reference sequence). CDR3 amino acids: CASSLAASGGTDEQFF.

This sequence joins TRBV29-1 and TRBJ2-7; TCRdb's D gene call, TRBD1, goes unchecked for lack of DNA. Per the germline V gene, CDR1 is SQVTM and CDR2 is ANQGSEA. The CDR3 has 11 amino acids. The CDR3 reads CSVEAGGEQYF.

J is TRBJ1-1 and V is TRBV20-1; TCRdb picks TRBD1, but there is no DNA to check that call. The CDR3 consists of 13 residues. Germline V gene sequence: CDR1 DFQATT, CDR2 SNEGSKA (reference sequence). The CDR3 sequence: CSATTGAVTEAFF.

The chain joins TRBV7-3 to TRBJ2-3. This CDR3 has 13 residues. CDR1 and CDR2 from the germline V gene are SGHTA and FQGTGA. CDR3: CASSLDRTDTQYF.

The chain has TRBV6-5 and TRBJ2-3. The CDR3 covers 11 residues. CDR1 is MNHEY and CDR2 is SVGAGI in the germline V gene. CDR3 protein: CASSYSNTEYF.

CDR3: CASSEKAAGPFF. This chain joins TRBV7-9 and TRBJ2-1; as DNA is missing, the TRBD2 call by TCRdb cannot be tested. The CDR3 is 12 residues long. The germline V gene has CDR1 SEHNR and CDR2 FQNEAQ (reference sequence).

This chain connects TRBV7-3 to TRBJ2-7. The CDR3 totals 15 residues. Per the germline V gene, CDR1 is SGHTA and CDR2 is FQGTGA. The CDR3 is CASSPQRTEIYEQYF.